The 4 T cell receptor beta chains below come from one sample, sequenced in a study of blood T cell repertoires in COVID-19. Produced via immunoSEQ multiplex PCR; TCRdb's table is partial and in-frame only. The sample includes under 200,000 clones, 84% seen only once; the top ten take roughly 3%. Sequencing was performed on peripheral blood. The source of these receptors is a human donor with acute or convalescent COVID-19. The donor label of this sample is uncertain.

This chain's CDR3 is CATSRDQLISNYGYTF. CDR3 DNA: TGTGCCACCAGCAGAGATCAGTTAATTTCAAACTATGGCTACACCTTC. The chain couples TRBV15 to TRBJ1-2, with D unresolved. The CDR3 loop spans 16 amino acids. CDR1 and CDR2 (germline): LNHNV, YYDKDF (reference sequence). Trimming removed 0 bases from V and 2 bases from J, with 13 bases in between.

This CDR3 reads CASSTGGSSGNTIYF. The CDR3 region has the DNA TGTGCCAGCAGTACAGGGGGTAGCTCTGGAAACACCATATATTTT. The rearrangement joins TRBV28 to TRBJ1-3; 8 bases are shared with TRBD1. From germline, CDR1 is MDHEN and CDR2 SYDVKM. The junction had 3 bases not matched to a gene; V was cut back by 5 bases and J by 0 bases. This CDR3 is 15 amino acids long. Drawing the rest from reference TRBV28 and TRBJ1-3, the complete variable domain is DVKVTQSSRYLVKRTGEKVFLECVQDMDHENMFWYRQDPGLGLRLIYFSYDVKMKEKGDIPEGYSVSREKKERFSLILESASTNQTSMYLCASSTGGSSGNTIYFGEGSWLTVV.

The chain uses TRBV12-3 or TRBV12-4 and TRBJ1-1; 9 bases are a match to TRBD1. V lost 11 bases and J lost 5; bases outside the gene matches: 9. The CDR3 is made up of 13 amino acids. CDR3 nucleotide sequence: TGTGCCGCCCGGACAGGGGAGAATACTGAAGCTTTCTTT. Translated, it gives CAARTGENTEAFF.

This chain links TRBV5-1 with TRBJ2-7, with TRBD2 matching over 13 bases. From germline, CDR1 is SGHRS and CDR2 YFSETQ. V dropped 3 bases and J dropped 3; count of bases not matched to a gene: 3. The CDR3 length is 15 residues. CDR3 nucleotides: TGCGCCAGCAGCTGGACTAGCGGGGGCGGCTACGAGCAGTACTTC. This encodes CASSWTSGGGYEQYF.